This T cell receptor beta chain was sequenced during a study of PD-L1 blockade in urothelial cancer. Patients were living with locally advanced or metastatic urothelial carcinoma. Trimming took 5 bases from V and 0 from J, leaving 11 bases between them. In germline, CDR1 is SEHNR, CDR2 FQNEAQ (reference sequence). The CDR3 extends over 15 amino acids. TCRdb's table, derived via immunoSEQ multiplex PCR, lists solely in-frame clones and lacks some. The table records tens of thousands of clones, approximately 83% of them present only once. The sequencing used PBMCs, collected around atezolizumab (anti-PD-L1) treatment. V usage is TRBV7-9 and J usage is TRBJ1-5; D not certain. This clonotype was obtained from a man aged 60-69 years with urothelial cancer. The CDR3 here is CASSHRDNSNQPQHF. CDR3 nucleotides: TGTGCCAGCAGCCACAGAGACAATAGCAATCAGCCCCAGCATTTT.